Listed below are T cell receptor beta chains from one sample, sequenced in a study of blood T cell repertoires in COVID-19. Assay: immunoSEQ multiplex PCR; the TCRdb copy retains only in-frame clones and omits some. The sample yields approximately 140,000 clones, just over 85% seen once. Sequencing was performed on peripheral blood. The receptors were sampled from a woman aged 60 to 75 with acute or convalescent COVID-19. The CDR3 runs from the conserved cysteine through the conserved F or W. The order of the fields is J gene, clone size, V gene, D gene, CDR3 DNA, CDR3 protein. A D gene is named only where the DNA matches it firmly. Expanded clones are given a class, and other clones once, few, many or no size at all.

TRBJ1-2 few TRBV27 TRBD1 TGTGCCAGCAGTTTATCTGCCAGGGGGCATGGCTACACCTTC CASSLSARGHGYTF
TRBJ1-1 NA TRBV7-9 TRBD1 TGTGCCAGCAGCCTGGGACAGGGAAACACTGAAGCTTTCTTT CASSLGQGNTEAFF
TRBJ1-6 NA TRBV7-2 TRBD1 TGTGCCAGCAGCCTCAGGGGCCAGGGGGCAAACTATAATTCACCCCTCCACTTT CASSLRGQGANYNSPLHF
TRBJ1-4 once TRBV30 NA TGTGCCTGGAGTCTGATTCCGGGATCAACTAATGAAAAACTGTTTTTT CAWSLIPGSTNEKLFF
TRBJ2-1 NA TRBV18 TRBD2 TGTGCCAGCTCCCTCCTTCTAGCGGGCACCACAAATGAGCAGTTCTTC CASSLLLAGTTNEQFF
TRBJ2-3 once TRBV19 TRBD1 TGTGCCAGTAGTATAGGGGACAGTAGCACAGATACGCAGTATTTT CASSIGDSSTDTQYF
TRBJ2-3 NA TRBV5-5 NA TGTGCCAGCAGCTTTTCGGAGGCCGAAGATACGCAGTATTTT CASSFSEAEDTQYF
TRBJ2-1 few TRBV7-2 TRBD1 TGTGCCAGCAACCAACCGGGGACAGGGGGCACCGAGCAGTTCTTC CASNQPGTGGTEQFF
TRBJ2-5 NA TRBV30 NA TGTGCCTGGAGTGCAAGCGCACAAGAGACCCAGTACTTC CAWSASAQETQYF
TRBJ1-4 few TRBV6-5 NA TGTGCCAGCAGTTACTCGGGAGAGGCGACTAATGAAAAACTGTTTTTT CASSYSGEATNEKLFF
TRBJ1-1 NA TRBV30 NA TGTGCCTGGAGTGTCACGCAGATGAACACTGAAGCTTTCTTT CAWSVTQMNTEAFF
TRBJ1-6 NA TRBV3-1/TRBV3-2 TRBD1 TGTGCCAGCAGCCGCGGATCCGGGACAGGGGTATCACCCCTCCACTTT CASSRGSGTGVSPLHF
TRBJ2-7 NA TRBV5-1 TRBD1 TGCGCCAGCAGCTACGGGACAGGGGTCTCCTACGAGCAGTACTTC CASSYGTGVSYEQYF